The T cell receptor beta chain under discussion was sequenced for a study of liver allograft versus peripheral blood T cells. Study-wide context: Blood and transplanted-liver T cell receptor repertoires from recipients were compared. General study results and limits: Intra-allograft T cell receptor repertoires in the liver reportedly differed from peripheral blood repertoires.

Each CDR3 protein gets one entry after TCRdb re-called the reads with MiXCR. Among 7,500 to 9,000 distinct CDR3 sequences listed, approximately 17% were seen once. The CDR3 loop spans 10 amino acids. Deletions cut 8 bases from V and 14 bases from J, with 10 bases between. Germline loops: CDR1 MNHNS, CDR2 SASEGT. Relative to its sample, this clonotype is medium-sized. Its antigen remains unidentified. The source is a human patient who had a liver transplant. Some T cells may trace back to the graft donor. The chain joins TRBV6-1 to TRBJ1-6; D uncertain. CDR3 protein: CASGEISLHF. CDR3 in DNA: TGTGCCAGCGGGGAGATATCCCTCCACTTT.